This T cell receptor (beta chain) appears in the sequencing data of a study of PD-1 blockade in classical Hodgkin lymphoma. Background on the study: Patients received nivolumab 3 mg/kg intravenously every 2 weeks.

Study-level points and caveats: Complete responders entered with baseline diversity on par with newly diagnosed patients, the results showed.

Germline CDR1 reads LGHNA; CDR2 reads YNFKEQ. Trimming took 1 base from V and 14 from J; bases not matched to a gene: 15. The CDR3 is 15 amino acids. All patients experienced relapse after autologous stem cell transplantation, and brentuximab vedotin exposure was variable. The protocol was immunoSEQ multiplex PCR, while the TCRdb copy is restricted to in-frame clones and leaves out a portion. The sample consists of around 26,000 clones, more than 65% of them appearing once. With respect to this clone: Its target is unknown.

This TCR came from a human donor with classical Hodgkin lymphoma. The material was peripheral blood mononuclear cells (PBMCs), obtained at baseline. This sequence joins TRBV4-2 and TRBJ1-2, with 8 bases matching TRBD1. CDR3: CASSQVGMQGAHWTF. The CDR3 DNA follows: TGTGCCAGCAGCCAAGTAGGCATGCAGGGGGCGCATTGGACCTTC.